The rows below give T cell receptor beta chains drawn from one sample of a study of neurological immune-mediated disorders. TCRdb ran MiXCR on the 5' RACE reads and lists one entry per CDR3 protein. The sample gives some 95,000 distinct CDR3 sequences, roughly 4% of which show up once; roughly 6% is in the top ten. The sequenced sample consisted of PBMCs. All receptors derive from a woman between 18 and 29 years old with multiple sclerosis. The CDR3 runs from the conserved cysteine through the conserved F or W. Each record gives: V gene, D gene, clone size, J gene, CDR3 protein, CDR3 DNA. The D gene is left open where the match is weak. The size field is filled for only some rows; it gives once, few, many or a size class.

V: TRBV11-2; D: TRBD2; size: many; J: TRBJ2-7; CDR3: CASSLEAGGSYEQYF; DNA: TGTGCCAGCAGCTTAGAAGCGGGAGGTTCCTACGAGCAGTACTTC
V: TRBV20-1; D: .; size: many; J: TRBJ2-2; CDR3: CSARRGAGASNTGELFF; DNA: TGCAGTGCTAGGAGGGGCGCGGGGGCCTCGAACACCGGGGAGCTGTTTTTT
V: TRBV6-6; D: .; size: many; J: TRBJ2-5; CDR3: CASSYQGGETQYF; DNA: TGTGCCAGCAGTTACCAGGGGGGGGAGACCCAGTACTTC
V: TRBV5-1; D: TRBD1; size: few; J: TRBJ1-2; CDR3: CASSLTGTGISNYGYTF; DNA: TGCGCCAGCAGTCTCACCGGGACAGGGATATCCAACTATGGCTACACCTTC
V: TRBV7-8; D: .; size: many; J: TRBJ2-7; CDR3: CASSKRDPAYEQYF; DNA: TGTGCCAGCAGCAAACGGGACCCAGCCTACGAGCAGTACTTC
V: TRBV7-9; D: .; size: .; J: TRBJ2-5; CDR3: CASSLAGGLKTQYF; DNA: TGTGCCAGCAGCTTAGCTGGGGGTTTGAAGACCCAGTACTTC
V: TRBV7-2; D: .; size: many; J: TRBJ1-2; CDR3: CASSRPRLGNYGYTF; DNA: TGTGCCAGCAGCCGGCCGAGGTTGGGTAACTATGGCTACACCTTC
V: TRBV6-5; D: .; size: .; J: TRBJ1-2; CDR3: CASSYSTVRSTGGYTF; DNA: TGTGCCAGCAGTTACTCGACGGTTCGAAGTACGGGTGGCTACACCTTC
V: TRBV7-2; D: .; size: many; J: TRBJ2-3; CDR3: CASSSDRSTDTQYF; DNA: TGTGCCAGCAGCTCCGACAGGAGCACAGATACGCAGTATTTT
V: TRBV5-1; D: TRBD1; size: many; J: TRBJ2-7; CDR3: CASSVGTEYEQYF; DNA: TGCGCCAGCAGCGTCGGGACAGAATACGAGCAGTACTTC
V: TRBV5-1; D: .; size: many; J: TRBJ2-5; CDR3: CASSFDRDTNQETQYF; DNA: TGCGCCAGCAGCTTTGACCGGGACACCAACCAAGAGACCCAGTACTTC
V: TRBV9; D: TRBD1; size: many; J: TRBJ2-2; CDR3: CASSRQGNTGELFF; DNA: TGTGCCAGCAGCAGACAGGGTAACACCGGGGAGCTGTTTTTT
V: TRBV20-1; D: TRBD2; size: many; J: TRBJ2-1; CDR3: CSAHGGASHNEQFF; DNA: TGCAGTGCCCACGGGGGGGCTTCCCACAATGAGCAGTTCTTC
V: TRBV13; D: TRBD1; size: many; J: TRBJ2-3; CDR3: CASSEGARRDTQYF; DNA: TGTGCCAGCAGTGAGGGGGCGCGTAGAGATACGCAGTATTTT
V: TRBV10-2; D: .; size: many; J: TRBJ1-1; CDR3: CATGEVMVNTEAFF; DNA: TGCGCCACCGGGGAGGTGATGGTGAACACTGAAGCTTTCTTT
V: TRBV7-2; D: TRBD1; size: many; J: TRBJ2-6; CDR3: CASRQDRVVPGVLTF; DNA: TGTGCCAGCAGACAGGACAGGGTTGTCCCAGGCGTCCTGACTTTC
V: TRBV12-3/TRBV12-4; D: TRBD1; size: many; J: TRBJ2-3; CDR3: CASSLDREDTQYF; DNA: TGTGCCAGCAGTTTGGACAGGGAGGATACGCAGTATTTT
V: TRBV21-1; D: .; size: many; J: TRBJ2-1; CDR3: CASSKRLRHIEQFF; DNA: TGTGCCAGCAGCAAAAGGTTAAGGCACATCGAGCAGTTCTTC
V: TRBV4-3; D: TRBD2; size: many; J: TRBJ2-3; CDR3: CASSHVPGLAEFTDTQYF; DNA: TGCGCCAGCAGCCACGTCCCGGGACTAGCGGAGTTCACAGATACGCAGTATTTT
V: TRBV7-2; D: TRBD2; size: many; J: TRBJ2-3; CDR3: CASSFDAGDSTDTQYF; DNA: TGTGCCAGCAGCTTCGATGCGGGGGATTCAACAGATACGCAGTATTTT
V: TRBV20-1; D: TRBD2; size: many; J: TRBJ2-3; CDR3: CSARLAGAPHTQYF; DNA: TGCAGTGCTAGACTAGCGGGAGCCCCGCATACGCAGTATTTT
V: TRBV3-1; D: .; size: many; J: TRBJ2-3; CDR3: CASSLQRRTDRDTQYF; DNA: TGTGCCAGCAGCCTACAGCGGCGAACTGATCGCGATACGCAGTATTTT
V: TRBV5-1; D: TRBD1; size: .; J: TRBJ2-1; CDR3: CASSLLTPGQGYNEQFF; DNA: TGCGCCAGCAGCTTGCTTACTCCGGGACAGGGATACAATGAGCAGTTCTTC
V: TRBV10-3; D: .; size: .; J: TRBJ1-1; CDR3: CAISQTDSYAEAFF; DNA: TGTGCCATCAGTCAGACGGACTCTTACGCTGAAGCTTTCTTT
V: TRBV4-3; D: .; size: many; J: TRBJ2-1; CDR3: CASSQDWFAREIYNEQFF; DNA: TGCGCCAGCAGCCAAGACTGGTTCGCCCGGGAGATCTACAATGAGCAGTTCTTC
V: TRBV5-1; D: .; size: many; J: TRBJ2-5; CDR3: CASSLADRQVGETQYF; DNA: TGCGCCAGCAGCTTGGCCGATCGACAGGTGGGAGAGACCCAGTACTTC
V: TRBV14; D: .; size: many; J: TRBJ1-6; CDR3: CASSARQVPASPLHF; DNA: TGTGCCAGCAGCGCCCGACAGGTCCCCGCGTCACCCCTCCACTTT
V: TRBV28; D: .; size: many; J: TRBJ2-7; CDR3: CASSLILGQSSYEQYF; DNA: TGTGCCAGCAGTTTAATATTAGGACAGAGCTCCTACGAGCAGTACTTC
V: TRBV19; D: .; size: many; J: TRBJ1-2; CDR3: CASSRDALIYGYTF; DNA: TGTGCCAGTAGTAGGGACGCCCTTATCTATGGCTACACCTTC
V: TRBV7-9; D: .; size: few; J: TRBJ1-4; CDR3: CASRSRPTGAGREKLFF; DNA: TGTGCCAGCAGATCACGACCCACCGGCGCGGGACGGGAAAAACTGTTTTTT
V: TRBV12-3/TRBV12-4; D: .; size: many; J: TRBJ2-7; CDR3: CATRDSYEQYF; DNA: TGTGCCACCAGAGACTCGTACGAGCAGTACTTC
V: TRBV20-1; D: TRBD2; size: many; J: TRBJ2-1; CDR3: CSSFPGLGVNEQFF; DNA: TGCAGTAGTTTTCCGGGACTAGGGGTGAATGAGCAGTTCTTC
V: TRBV20-1; D: .; size: many; J: TRBJ1-4; CDR3: CSASNSYNEKLFF; DNA: TGCAGTGCTAGTAACAGTTATAATGAAAAACTGTTTTTT
V: TRBV10-3; D: .; size: many; J: TRBJ2-3; CDR3: CAISVERSTDTQYF; DNA: TGTGCCATCAGTGTTGAGCGGAGCACAGATACGCAGTATTTT
V: TRBV5-1; D: TRBD1; size: many; J: TRBJ1-2; CDR3: CASSLEPGQGLYGYTF; DNA: TGCGCCAGCAGCTTGGAACCAGGACAGGGGCTTTATGGCTACACCTTC
V: TRBV12-3/TRBV12-4; D: TRBD1; size: many; J: TRBJ2-7; CDR3: CASSLGDSSYEQYF; DNA: TGTGCCAGCAGTTTAGGGGACAGTAGCTACGAGCAGTACTTC
V: TRBV18; D: TRBD1; size: many; J: TRBJ2-7; CDR3: CASSKGTGRSYEQYF; DNA: TGTGCCAGCTCAAAAGGGACAGGGAGATCCTACGAGCAGTACTTC
V: TRBV19; D: .; size: .; J: TRBJ1-3; CDR3: CASRTITPTGNTIYF; DNA: TGTGCCAGTAGGACAATAACGCCCACTGGAAACACCATATATTTT